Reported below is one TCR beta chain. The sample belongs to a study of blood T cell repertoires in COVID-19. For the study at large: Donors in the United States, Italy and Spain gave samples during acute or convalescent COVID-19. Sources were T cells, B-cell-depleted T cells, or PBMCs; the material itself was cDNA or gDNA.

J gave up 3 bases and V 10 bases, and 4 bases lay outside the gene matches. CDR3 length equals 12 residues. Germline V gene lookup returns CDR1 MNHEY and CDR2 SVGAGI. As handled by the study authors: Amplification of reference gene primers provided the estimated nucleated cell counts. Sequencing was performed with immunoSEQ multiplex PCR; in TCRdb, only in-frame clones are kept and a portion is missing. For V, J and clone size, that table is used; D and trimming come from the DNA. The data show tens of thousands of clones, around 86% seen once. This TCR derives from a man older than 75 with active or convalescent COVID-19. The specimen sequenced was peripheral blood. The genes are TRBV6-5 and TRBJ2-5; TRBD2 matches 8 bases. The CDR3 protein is CATRGGEETQYF. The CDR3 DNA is TGTGCCACTCGGGGGGGGGAAGAGACCCAGTACTTC.